One and the same sample provided the 21 T cell receptor beta chains below, sequenced in a study of neoadjuvant anti-PD-1 for oral cavity cancer (dated by TCRdb to about 2021). The time point label, read with the paper, signifies: before neoadjuvant nivolumab. Library generation was performed with the immunoSEQ multiplex PCR assay. Held by TCRdb, this immuneACCESS table contains in-frame sequences only and omits some clones. Under half of the omission traces to an unresolved V gene where checked; the cause of the rest is unknown. The sample table contains approximately 7,100 clones; only one count was recorded for more than 50% of them. The ten largest clones represent approximately 12% of the sample. This specimen consisted of tumor tissue, obtained before nivolumab (anti-PD-1) treatment. The origin of the receptors is a person aged 40 to 85 with oral cavity squamous cell carcinoma.

This clone has more than one count but fewer than ten. The chain couples TRBV18 to TRBJ1-1, with 7 bases matching TRBD1. The CDR3 spans 15 residues. Germline trimming cut 2 bases from V and 0 bases from J; bases unmatched to any gene: 3. The germline CDR1 and CDR2 sequences are KGHSH and LQKENI. The CDR3 spells CASSPWDSLNTEAFF. CDR3 in DNA: TGTGCCAGCTCACCATGGGACAGCCTGAACACTGAAGCTTTCTTT.

This chain connects TRBV7-3 to TRBJ2-2, with 7 bases that match TRBD1. V lost 4 bases and J lost 6; bases outside the gene matches: 2. The CDR3 runs 13 residues. The germline V gene encodes CDR1 SGHTA and CDR2 FQGTGA. The CDR3 nucleotides are TGTGCCAGCAGCTCCGGGACAGCCGGGGAGCTGTTTTTT. This codes for CASSSGTAGELFF.

The V gene is TRBV27, the J gene TRBJ2-2; 7 bases match TRBD2. CDR3 length: 15 amino acids. Trimming took 5 bases from V and 4 from J; bases not matched to a gene: 7. From germline, CDR1 is MNHEY and CDR2 SMNVEV (reference sequence). CDR3 sequence reads: CASSPQRGGTGELFF. CDR3 DNA sequence: TGTGCCAGCAGTCCCCAGCGGGGAGGCACCGGGGAGCTGTTTTTT.

This clone was seen only a few times. V usage is TRBV30 and J usage is TRBJ2-7; TRBD1 matches 10 bases. Germline CDR1 is GTSNPN and CDR2 is SVGIG (reference sequence). The V and J ends lost 4 bases and 0 bases, in that order; junction bases with no gene match: 9. The CDR3 sequence is 16 residues long. The CDR3 nucleotides are TGTGCCTGGAACCCCCTCAGGACAGGGGGCTCCTACGAGCAGTACTTC. Protein: CAWNPLRTGGSYEQYF. The entire variable domain, with the rest obtained from reference TRBV30 and TRBJ2-7, is as follows: SQTIHQWPATLVQPVGSPLSLECTVEGTSNPNLYWYRQAAGRGLQLLFYSVGIGQISSEVPQNLSASRPQDRQFILSSKKLLLSDSGFYLCAWNPLRTGGSYEQYFGPGTRLTVT.

This clone was observed a few times. The chain combines TRBV6-1 with TRBJ1-1; possibly TRBD1 for D (5 bases). The CDR3 has 14 amino acids. The V end lost 2 bases, the J end lost 7 bases, and 14 bases lay between the germline ends. Germline assignment: CDR1 MNHNS and CDR2 SASEGT. The CDR3 reads CASSERQGRDEAFF. CDR3 DNA: TGTGCCAGCAGTGAACGCCAGGGCAGGGATGAAGCTTTCTTT.

The V gene is TRBV7-9, the J gene TRBJ2-7; 7 nucleotides align to TRBD1. V gave up 3 bases and J gave up 7 bases; unmatched junction bases: 15. This CDR3 spans 16 amino acids. Germline V CDR1 and CDR2: SEHNR, FQNEAQ (reference sequence). The CDR3 here is CASSFGVGQGVWEQYF. The CDR3 bases are TGTGCCAGCAGCTTCGGTGTAGGGCAGGGGGTATGGGAGCAGTACTTC.

The V and J genes are TRBV10-1 and TRBJ2-2; no clear D gene. V was shortened by 3 bases and J by 4 bases, with 9 bases between the two germline ends. This CDR3 contains 14 residues. CDR1 is WNHNN and CDR2 is SYGVQD in the germline V gene (reference sequence). The CDR3 DNA reads as TGCGCCAGCAGTGATCCCGGTGGCACCGGGGAGCTGTTTTTT. Protein product: CASSDPGGTGELFF.

The genes are TRBV28 and TRBJ2-1; D is unclear. From germline, CDR1 is MDHEN and CDR2 SYDVKM. The V gene lost 3 bases and the J gene lost 5 bases, with 14 bases spanning the gap. The CDR3 runs 15 residues. The CDR3 region is CASSFSNVRNNEQFF. CDR3 DNA: TGTGCCAGCAGTTTTAGTAACGTCCGCAACAATGAGCAGTTCTTC.

The gene calls are TRBV10-3 and TRBJ2-5; D is possibly TRBD2 (5 bases). Germline V gene lookup returns CDR1 ENHRY and CDR2 SYGVKD. The CDR3 loop spans 13 amino acids. The V end was cut by 5 bases, the J end by 5 bases, with 12 bases between. This CDR3 is CAISPASRETQYF. Here the CDR3 DNA reads TGTGCCATCAGTCCGGCTAGCCGGGAGACCCAGTACTTC.

This clone was found a few times. The J gene is TRBJ1-3, the V gene TRBV5-1, with 9 bases identical to TRBD1. CDR3 length: 15 amino acids. V was clipped by 1 base and J by 4 bases; unmatched bases: 3. Germline-derived CDR1 and CDR2 are SGHRS and YFSETQ. The CDR3 DNA reads as TGCGCCAGCAGCTTGACAGGGGGCGACGGAAACACCATATATTTT. It is translated as CASSLTGGDGNTIYF.

The genes are TRBV4-1 and TRBJ2-1, with D possibly matching TRBD2 (5 bases). This CDR3 contains 15 residues. CDR1 is MGHRA, CDR2 YSYEKL, per germline. Trimming cost V 2 bases and J 7 bases, with 15 bases left between them. The CDR3 DNA reads as TGCGCCAGCAGCCAAACACTAGGACCTACAAATGAGCAGTTCTTC. It encodes CASSQTLGPTNEQFF.

CDR3 sequence (DNA): TGTGCCAGCAGAGAACTGGGGTTTGCCGGCTACGGTGAGCAGTTCTTC. Protein: CASRELGFAGYGEQFF. V usage is TRBV6-1 and J usage is TRBJ2-1; D is undetermined. Trimming took 6 bases from V and 9 from J, leaving 24 bases between them. The germline gives CDR1 MNHNS, CDR2 SASEGT. There are 16 residues in the CDR3.

CDR3 sequence: CASRRQINQPQHF. CDR3 DNA sequence: TGTGCCAGCAGGCGACAGATCAATCAGCCCCAGCATTTT. The chain combines TRBV28 with TRBJ1-5, with D possibly being TRBD1 (5 bases). Germline V CDR1 and CDR2: MDHEN, SYDVKM. The ends were cut back, 6 bases at V and 3 bases at J, with 9 bases in the middle. The CDR3 is made up of 13 amino acids.

The chain links TRBV7-2 to TRBJ2-2, with TRBD2 matching over 10 bases. With V trimmed by 0 bases and J by 2 bases, 12 bases remained unmatched. The CDR3 has 20 amino acids. Per the germline V gene, CDR1 is SGHTA and CDR2 is FQGNSA. CDR3 nucleotides: TGTGCCAGCAGCTTAGCGAGGTCAATAGCGGGAGGTGATAACACCGGGGAGCTGTTTTTT. It is translated as CASSLARSIAGGDNTGELFF.

The chain is built from TRBV18 and TRBJ1-3; D not certain. CDR3 length: 15 amino acids. CDR1 KGHSH and CDR2 LQKENI come from the germline V gene. The V end was cut by 0 bases, the J end by 0 bases, with 6 bases between. This chain's CDR3 is CASSPPGNSGNTIYF. The CDR3 bases are TGTGCCAGCTCACCACCGGGGAACTCTGGAAACACCATATATTTT.

The V call is TRBV5-1, the J call TRBJ2-3; 10 positions match TRBD2. The V and J ends lost 4 bases and 1 base, in that order; junction bases with no gene match: 0. CDR1 and CDR2 (germline): SGHRS, YFSETQ. The CDR3 loop spans 14 amino acids. CDR3 residues: CASSGTSGTDTQYF. The CDR3 nucleotides are TGCGCCAGCAGCGGGACTAGCGGCACAGATACGCAGTATTTT.

This clone was counted only a few times. This rearrangement joins TRBV19 to TRBJ2-2; 10 bases are a match to TRBD2. The V gene's germline CDR1 is LNHDA and CDR2 SQIVND (reference sequence). Germline trimming cut 8 bases from V and 7 bases from J; bases unmatched to any gene: 7. There are 14 residues in the CDR3. The CDR3 reads CASQASGRIGELFF. The CDR3 DNA is TGTGCCAGTCAGGCTAGCGGGAGAATCGGGGAGCTGTTTTTT. Combining the CDR3 with reference TRBV19 and TRBJ2-2 gives the whole variable domain DGGITQSPKYLFRKEGQNVTLSCEQNLNHDAMYWYRQDPGQGLRLIYYSQIVNDFQKGDIAEGYSVSREKKESFPLTVTSAQKNPTAFYLCASQASGRIGELFFGEGSRLTVL.

V usage is TRBV28 and J usage is TRBJ1-5, with TRBD1 matching over 7 bases. The CDR3 has 16 amino acids. The germline CDR1 and CDR2 sequences are MDHEN and SYDVKM. Unmatched junction bases numbered 11, after V lost 6 bases and J lost 3 bases. The CDR3 sequence is CASSLTGDSINQPQHF. The CDR3 bases are TGTGCCAGCAGCCTCACCGGGGACAGCATCAATCAGCCCCAGCATTTT.

This clone is medium-sized within its sample. The chain combines TRBV7-9 with TRBJ2-7; 9 bases fit TRBD1. Germline CDR1 reads SEHNR; CDR2 reads FQNEAQ (reference sequence). The J segment lost 6 bases and the V segment lost 1 base, leaving 4 bases of the junction unmatched. CDR3 length: 14 residues. The CDR3 nucleotides are TGTGCCAGCAGCTTAGTCTCGACAGGGGGCGAGCAGTACTTC. Its translation is CASSLVSTGGEQYF.

The rearrangement links TRBV11-3 to TRBJ2-1; TRBD2 aligns across 7 bases. Per the germline V gene, CDR1 is SGHNT and CDR2 is YENEEA. The CDR3 is 15 amino acids. Losses at the gene ends were 4 bases for V and 7 bases for J; bases not matched to a gene: 10. In nucleotides, the CDR3 is TGTGCCAGCAGCTCGTGGGAGCGGGATCGGAATGAGCAGTTCTTC. Encoded protein: CASSSWERDRNEQFF.

This clone was seen a few times. The chain joins TRBV28 to TRBJ1-5; 7 bases fit TRBD1. Trimming removed 5 bases from V and 0 bases from J; junction bases left unmatched: 7. The CDR3 has 16 amino acids. Germline CDR1 MDHEN, CDR2 SYDVKM. The CDR3 DNA follows: TGTGCCAGCAGTACAGGGGTGCAGATTAGCAATCAGCCCCAGCATTTT. Amino acid sequence: CASSTGVQISNQPQHF.